These T cell receptor beta chains were read from a single sample in a study of shared clonotypes between healthy human individuals. Sequencing was performed with immunoSEQ multiplex PCR; in TCRdb, only in-frame clones are kept and a portion is missing. The sample includes around 980,000 clones, approximately 78% of them seen just once. The sequenced sample was memory CD4+ T cells from PBMCs. These receptors came from a young man in good health. Some clones in this sample may be carry-over from other donors' samples. CDR3s include the opening cysteine and the closing phenylalanine or tryptophan. A D gene is named only where the DNA matches it firmly. Some rows mark clone size as missing; the rest say once, few, many or name a class of expanded clone.

V gene: TRBV6-1; J gene: TRBJ1-1; D gene: .; clone size: .; CDR3 DNA: TGTGCCAGCAGTGAAGCTCGCCACACTGAAGCTTTCTTT; CDR3 protein: CASSEARHTEAFF
V gene: TRBV7-2; J gene: TRBJ2-5; D gene: TRBD1; clone size: .; CDR3 DNA: TGTGCCAGCAGCTTAGTAGACAGGGGGAGGACAGAGACCCAGTACTTC; CDR3 protein: CASSLVDRGRTETQYF
V gene: TRBV19; J gene: TRBJ1-3; D gene: .; clone size: .; CDR3 DNA: TGTGCCAGTAGGGTGGCCTCTGGAAACACCATATATTTT; CDR3 protein: CASRVASGNTIYF
V gene: TRBV29-1; J gene: TRBJ1-5; D gene: .; clone size: .; CDR3 DNA: TGCAGCGTCAGGGAACCCAATCAGCCCCAGCATTTT; CDR3 protein: CSVREPNQPQHF
V gene: TRBV7-2; J gene: TRBJ2-3; D gene: .; clone size: .; CDR3 DNA: TGTGCCAGCAGCTCCGAAAGGTTGGCTACGCAGTATTTT; CDR3 protein: CASSSERLATQYF
V gene: TRBV10-3; J gene: TRBJ1-2; D gene: TRBD1; clone size: .; CDR3 DNA: TGTGCCATCAGTCAGACAGGGGATGGCTACACCTTC; CDR3 protein: CAISQTGDGYTF
V gene: TRBV9; J gene: TRBJ2-5; D gene: TRBD2; clone size: .; CDR3 DNA: TGTGCCAGCAGCGTGGGGGGGATTCAAGAGACCCAGTACTTC; CDR3 protein: CASSVGGIQETQYF
V gene: TRBV7-2; J gene: TRBJ2-7; D gene: .; clone size: .; CDR3 DNA: TGTGCCAGCAGCCCACTCCCGGGCTCGGGTGTCTACGAGCAGTACTTC; CDR3 protein: CASSPLPGSGVYEQYF
V gene: TRBV21-1; J gene: TRBJ1-5; D gene: .; clone size: .; CDR3 DNA: TGTGCCAGCAGCAAAGTTCGGGACAGGGTCCAGCCCCAGCATTTT; CDR3 protein: CASSKVRDRVQPQHF
V gene: TRBV5-8; J gene: TRBJ2-5; D gene: .; clone size: .; CDR3 DNA: TGTGCCAGCAGCCAGGGTAATAACCAAGAGACCCAGTACTTC; CDR3 protein: CASSQGNNQETQYF
V gene: TRBV5-1; J gene: TRBJ2-7; D gene: TRBD2; clone size: few; CDR3 DNA: TGCGCCAGCAGCTATGACTTAGCGGGCCAGGGAGTCGAGCAGTACTTC; CDR3 protein: CASSYDLAGQGVEQYF
V gene: TRBV4-1; J gene: TRBJ1-2; D gene: TRBD1; clone size: .; CDR3 DNA: TGCGCCAGCAGCCGCTTACAGGGGTTTTCACCTGGCTACACCTTC; CDR3 protein: CASSRLQGFSPGYTF
V gene: TRBV11-2; J gene: TRBJ2-7; D gene: .; clone size: few; CDR3 DNA: TGTGCCAGCAGCCCATTGGCGGCAGGCTATTCCTACGAGCAGTACTTC; CDR3 protein: CASSPLAAGYSYEQYF
V gene: TRBV15; J gene: TRBJ2-5; D gene: .; clone size: .; CDR3 DNA: TGTGCCACCAGCAGAGATCGACGGCCCCAAGAGACCCAGTACTTC; CDR3 protein: CATSRDRRPQETQYF
V gene: TRBV18; J gene: TRBJ1-5; D gene: .; clone size: .; CDR3 DNA: TGTGCCAGCTCACCATCGGAGCCCCAGCATTTT; CDR3 protein: CASSPSEPQHF
V gene: TRBV10-3; J gene: TRBJ2-1; D gene: .; clone size: .; CDR3 DNA: TGTGCCATCAGGGGGGGGCACAACGGCGACAATGAGCAGTTCTTC; CDR3 protein: CAIRGGHNGDNEQFF
V gene: TRBV11-2; J gene: TRBJ1-5; D gene: TRBD1; clone size: .; CDR3 DNA: TGTGCCAGCAGCTCTGGACAGGCTGGCAATCAGCCCCAGCATTTT; CDR3 protein: CASSSGQAGNQPQHF
V gene: TRBV28; J gene: TRBJ1-2; D gene: .; clone size: .; CDR3 DNA: TGTGCCAGCAGTTTCAGGGGCGGAAACTATGGCTACACCTTC; CDR3 protein: CASSFRGGNYGYTF
V gene: TRBV9; J gene: TRBJ2-7; D gene: .; clone size: .; CDR3 DNA: TGTGCCAGCAGCGTAGAGCCCGGGAGCTCCTACGAGCAGTACTTC; CDR3 protein: CASSVEPGSSYEQYF
V gene: TRBV9; J gene: TRBJ2-1; D gene: TRBD1; clone size: .; CDR3 DNA: TGTGCCAGCAGCAAGATACAGGGGGCCTACAATGAGCAGTTCTTC; CDR3 protein: CASSKIQGAYNEQFF
V gene: TRBV6-1; J gene: TRBJ2-2; D gene: TRBD2; clone size: once; CDR3 DNA: TGTGCCAGCAGTGGGGGAGGGTCAAACACCGGGGAGCTGTTTTTT; CDR3 protein: CASSGGGSNTGELFF
V gene: TRBV27; J gene: TRBJ2-6; D gene: TRBD1; clone size: .; CDR3 DNA: TGTGCCAGCAGCCAGAGACAGGGATCTTTTGGGGCCAACGTCCTGACTTTC; CDR3 protein: CASSQRQGSFGANVLTF
V gene: TRBV30; J gene: TRBJ2-3; D gene: .; clone size: .; CDR3 DNA: TGTGCCTGGACCCTACCCGGTACAGATACGCAGTATTTT; CDR3 protein: CAWTLPGTDTQYF
V gene: TRBV28; J gene: TRBJ1-3; D gene: .; clone size: .; CDR3 DNA: TGTGCCAGCCGCAGTGGGGGGGCCACCTCTGGAAACACCATATATTTT; CDR3 protein: CASRSGGATSGNTIYF
V gene: TRBV27; J gene: TRBJ1-1; D gene: TRBD1; clone size: .; CDR3 DNA: TGTGCCAGCAGAGCTACAGGGGTTACTGAAGCTTTCTTT; CDR3 protein: CASRATGVTEAFF
V gene: TRBV10-2; J gene: TRBJ2-7; D gene: .; clone size: few; CDR3 DNA: TGCGCCAGCAGTGGCTCGATTTGGGAGTTAATGCCCTACGAGCAGTACTTC; CDR3 protein: CASSGSIWELMPYEQYF